A single sample gave rise to the 15 T cell receptor beta chains below, sequenced in a study of a mutant IDH1 vaccine in newly diagnosed glioma. The assay was immunoSEQ multiplex PCR, and TCRdb's table has in-frame clones only and misses some. The repertoire holds 75,000 to 100,000 clones, with 70% to 90% as singletons. Specified time point: baseline, week 1 (first vaccination visit). Treatment here: pre-vaccination baseline after standard-of-care therapy. The material was PBMCs, obtained from a glioma patient treated with radiotherapy, temozolomide or both. Every receptor here comes from a woman between 50 and 59 years old with glioma.

This chain uses TRBV5-1 with TRBJ2-2; 13 positions match TRBD2. V was clipped by 4 bases and J by 4 bases; unmatched bases: 4. The CDR3 contains 16 residues. Per the germline V gene, CDR1 is SGHRS and CDR2 is YFSETQ. In nucleotides, the CDR3 is TGCGCCAGCAGCCAAGGACTAGCGGGAGTCACCGGGGAGCTGTTTTTT. Its protein is CASSQGLAGVTGELFF.

The table lists this clone with a count of one. The CDR3 sequence is CASSLGTEHNSPLHF. The CDR3 coding sequence is TGCGCCAGCAGCTTAGGGACAGAGCATAATTCACCCCTCCACTTT. The genes are TRBV5-1 and TRBJ1-6, with 7 bases identical to TRBD1. The CDR3 totals 15 residues. The ends lost 2 bases at V and 5 bases at J; junction bases unmatched: 4. CDR1 SGHRS and CDR2 YFSETQ come from the germline V gene.

The chain is built from TRBV5-1 and TRBJ2-3; 15 bases line up with TRBD2. CDR1 is SGHRS, CDR2 YFSETQ, per germline. V was pared by 4 bases and J by 0 bases, with 6 bases of the junction left unmatched. This CDR3 contains 18 residues. CDR3 loop: CASSGGLAGGASTDTQYF. The CDR3 nucleotides read TGCGCCAGCAGCGGGGGACTAGCGGGAGGCGCTAGCACAGATACGCAGTATTTT. The whole variable domain, filled in from reference TRBV5-1 and TRBJ2-3, reads KAGVTQTPRYLIKTRGQQVTLSCSPISGHRSVSWYQQTPGQGLQFLFEYFSETQRNKGNFPGRFSGRQFSNSRSEMNVSTLELGDSALYLCASSGGLAGGASTDTQYFGPGTRLTVL.

The gene calls are TRBV2 and TRBJ2-1; maybe TRBD2 (6 bases). Germline CDR1 reads SNHLY; CDR2 reads FYNNEI. The CDR3 sequence is 16 residues long. Trimming left V 1 base short and J 4 bases short, with 14 bases between. The CDR3 nucleotides read TGTGCCAGCAGTGAAGGCTGGAGAAGCGGGTACAATGAGCAGTTCTTC. Protein product: CASSEGWRSGYNEQFF.

On this clone: The junction differs from germline at one of its ends, possibly a read error. This chain connects TRBV27 to TRBJ2-7; 8 bases are shared with TRBD1. Germline CDR1 and CDR2: MNHEY and SMNVEV (reference sequence). The CDR3 is 13 amino acids. CDR3 nucleotides: TGTGCCGGCAGTACAGACAGGGGCTACGAGCAGTACTTC. Translated, it gives CAGSTDRGYEQYF.

About this clone itself: This sample includes further DNA sequences coding for the same CDR3. The rearrangement joins TRBV2 to TRBJ2-7; D is perhaps TRBD1 or TRBD2 (5 bases each). Germline CDR1 and CDR2: SNHLY and FYNNEI. The CDR3 consists of 14 residues. Trimming removed 3 bases at V and 5 bases at J, with 14 bases between. The CDR3 DNA follows: TGTGCCAGCAGTGACGGGGCCGGAAGGGACGAGCAGTACTTC. It encodes CASSDGAGRDEQYF.

V and J are TRBV5-1 and TRBJ2-2, with D uncertain. Germline V gene lookup returns CDR1 SGHRS and CDR2 YFSETQ. V lost 4 bases, J lost 1 base, and 8 bases lay in between. This CDR3 has 14 amino acids. The CDR3 DNA reads as TGCGCCAGCAGCCCTGAGCGGAACACCGGGGAGCTGTTTTTT. Translated: CASSPERNTGELFF.

The chain uses TRBV6-1 and TRBJ1-5; TRBD1 might be the D (5 bases). V shed 8 bases and J shed 0 bases, with 14 bases lying between them. Germline V gene sequence: CDR1 MNHNS, CDR2 SASEGT. CDR3 length: 15 amino acids. The CDR3 is CASAGLRYSNQPQHF. CDR3 coding DNA: TGTGCCAGCGCAGGGCTCCGATATAGCAATCAGCCCCAGCATTTT.

This clone was counted a few times. The chain has TRBV28 and TRBJ1-5, with D tentatively TRBD1 (5 bases). V gave up 10 bases and J gave up 5 bases, with 24 bases separating them. CDR1 is MDHEN, CDR2 SYDVKM, per germline. The CDR3 runs 16 residues. The CDR3 DNA sequence: TGTGCCACCAATGTGATAGGACGGGGGGGTCATCAGCCCCAGCATTTT. Residues: CATNVIGRGGHQPQHF.

The gene calls are TRBV14 and TRBJ2-2; no firm D call. The germline gives CDR1 SGHDN, CDR2 FVKESK. Trimming shortened V by 2 bases and J by 5 bases, and 3 bases separated the two germline ends. This CDR3 region has 12 residues. For the CDR3, the DNA is TGTGCCAGCAGCCAATGGACCGGGGAGCTGTTTTTT. Encoded protein: CASSQWTGELFF.

This clone was seen a single time. The chain uses TRBV19 and TRBJ2-6; 12 nucleotides line up with TRBD2. Trimming took 3 bases from V and 0 from J; bases not matched to a gene: 9. Germline lookup yields CDR1 LNHDA and CDR2 SQIVND (reference sequence). CDR3 length: 20 residues. CDR3 in amino acids: CASSISRWTSGASGANVLTF. The CDR3 bases are TGTGCCAGTAGTATTAGCAGGTGGACTAGCGGGGCCTCTGGGGCCAACGTCCTGACTTTC.

V gene TRBV28 combines with J gene TRBJ2-1; 8 bases are a match to TRBD2. From germline, CDR1 is MDHEN and CDR2 SYDVKM. V was clipped by 6 bases and J by 5 bases; unmatched bases: 3. The CDR3 contains 13 residues. The CDR3 sequence: CASRAGGHNEQFF. Here the CDR3 DNA reads TGTGCCAGCAGGGCGGGAGGCCACAATGAGCAGTTCTTC.

The chain couples TRBV2 to TRBJ2-1, with 7 bases aligning to TRBD2. The CDR3 consists of 15 residues. V shed 1 base, J shed 4 bases, and the junction held 4 bases outside the gene matches. Germline CDR1 and CDR2: SNHLY and FYNNEI. The CDR3 DNA follows: TGTGCCAGCAGTGAAGGAAGCGGGAATTACAATGAGCAGTTCTTC. Residues: CASSEGSGNYNEQFF.

The chain combines TRBV5-4 with TRBJ2-7, with TRBD1 matching 7 bases. The CDR3 spans 14 residues. V lost 0 bases, J lost 2 bases, and 2 bases stayed unmatched. Germline V gene data show CDR1 as SGHNT and CDR2 as YYREEE (reference sequence). CDR3 sequence (DNA): TGTGCCAGCAGCTTGGGCCAGGGGGCCTACGAGCAGTACTTC. This encodes CASSLGQGAYEQYF. The variable domain in full, with the rest retrieved from reference TRBV5-4 and TRBJ2-7, is ETGVTQSPTHLIKTRGQQVTLRCSSQSGHNTVSWYQQALGQGPQFIFQYYREEENGRGNFPPRFSGLQFPNYSSELNVNALELDDSALYLCASSLGQGAYEQYFGPGTRLTVT.

The chain carries TRBV4-2 and TRBJ2-7; D ambiguous. The germline gives CDR1 LGHNA, CDR2 YNFKEQ. The CDR3 spans 15 residues. Trimming stripped 0 bases from V and 2 bases from J, with 11 bases between. The CDR3 nucleotides are TGTGCCAGCAGCCAAGAAAGGCAGGTCACCTACGAGCAGTACTTC. Encoded protein: CASSQERQVTYEQYF.